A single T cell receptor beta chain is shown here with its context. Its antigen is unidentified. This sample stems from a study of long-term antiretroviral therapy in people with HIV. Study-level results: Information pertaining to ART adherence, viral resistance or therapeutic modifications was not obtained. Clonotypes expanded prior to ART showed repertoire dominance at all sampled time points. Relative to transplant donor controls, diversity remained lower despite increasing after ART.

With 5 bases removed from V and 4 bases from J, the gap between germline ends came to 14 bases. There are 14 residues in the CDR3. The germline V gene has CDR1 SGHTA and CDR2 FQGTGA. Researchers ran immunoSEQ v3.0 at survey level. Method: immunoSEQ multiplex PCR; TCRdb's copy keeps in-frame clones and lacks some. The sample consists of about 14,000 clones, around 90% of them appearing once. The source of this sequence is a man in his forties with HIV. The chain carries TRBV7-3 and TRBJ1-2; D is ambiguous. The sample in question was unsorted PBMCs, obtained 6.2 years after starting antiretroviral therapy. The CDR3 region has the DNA TGTGCCAGCAGCCCCCACCCGGGCAGCTATGGCTACACCTTC. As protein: CASSPHPGSYGYTF.